Listed below are T cell receptor beta chains from one sample, sequenced in a study of control samples from healthy donors and cancer patients. TCRdb keeps only in-frame clones here, not all; method: immunoSEQ multiplex PCR. Of about 410,000 clones in the sample, 75% to 95% are singletons; the top ten hold more than 6%. The sample was PBMCs. The receptor set was obtained from a man in his forties or fifties with head and neck cancer. CDR3s include the opening cysteine and the closing phenylalanine or tryptophan. The D gene is left open where the match is weak. Where a row states a size, it is once, few, many or the class of an expanded clone; other rows omit it.

TRBV29-1,TRBD1,TRBJ1-1,13,-,CSARQGVVTEAFF,TGCAGCGCCCGACAGGGGGTGGTAACTGAAGCTTTCTTT
TRBV12-3/TRBV12-4,-,TRBJ2-7,13,-,CASSSLGAYEQYF,TGTGCCAGCAGTTCCCTGGGGGCCTACGAGCAGTACTTC
TRBV19,-,TRBJ1-5,16,-,CASDKPGLSSNQPQHF,TGTGCCAGCGATAAACCGGGACTGAGTAGCAATCAGCCCCAGCATTTT
TRBV6-2/TRBV6-3,-,TRBJ1-5,15,few,CASSYDTTPNQPQHF,TGTGCCAGCAGTTATGATACAACCCCGAATCAGCCCCAGCATTTT
TRBV10-3,TRBD1,TRBJ1-2,15,-,CAISEFQGAGYGYTF,TGTGCCATCAGTGAGTTTCAGGGGGCGGGCTATGGCTACACCTTC
TRBV5-4,TRBD2,TRBJ2-7,15,-,CASSPRLAGEDEQYF,TGTGCCAGCAGCCCCAGACTAGCGGGAGAGGACGAGCAGTACTTC
TRBV19,-,TRBJ1-5,14,-,CASSIGSSNQPQHF,TGTGCCAGTAGTATAGGGAGCAGCAATCAGCCCCAGCATTTT
TRBV29-1,-,TRBJ1-3,18,-,CSVGGWPQGPLSGNTIYF,TGCAGCGTTGGCGGATGGCCACAGGGACCGCTCTCTGGAAACACCATATATTTT
TRBV18,TRBD1,TRBJ2-5,16,-,CASSPGTGRIEETQYF,TGTGCCAGCTCACCAGGGACAGGGCGGATCGAAGAGACCCAGTACTTC
TRBV11-3,-,TRBJ2-2,13,-,CASSLEASGELFF,TGTGCCAGCAGCTTAGAGGCCTCCGGGGAGCTGTTTTTT
TRBV12-3/TRBV12-4,TRBD1,TRBJ2-1,13,-,CASDFRDSNEQFF,TGTGCCAGCGACTTCCGGGACAGTAATGAGCAGTTCTTC
TRBV4-1,TRBD1,TRBJ1-2,16,-,CASSQGLRQGARGYTF,TGCGCCAGCAGCCAAGGACTCCGACAGGGGGCACGGGGCTACACCTTC
TRBV19,-,TRBJ2-3,13,-,CAIQDNFTDTQYF,TGTGCCATACAGGATAATTTCACAGATACGCAGTATTTT
TRBV7-6,-,TRBJ2-1,16,-,CASSFLRNDYYNEQFF,TGTGCCAGCAGCTTCTTGCGGAATGACTACTACAATGAGCAGTTCTTC
TRBV29-1,-,TRBJ1-2,17,-,CSVESMGEVTPNYGYTF,TGCAGCGTTGAGAGCATGGGGGAGGTTACCCCTAACTATGGCTACACCTTC
TRBV6-5,TRBD2,TRBJ2-1,15,once,CASSPWTSGDNEQFF,TGTGCCAGCAGTCCTTGGACTAGCGGGGACAATGAGCAGTTCTTC
TRBV7-2,-,TRBJ2-1,18,-,CASSLAQTGTEIYNEQFF,TGTGCCAGCAGCTTAGCTCAGACCGGGACGGAAATCTACAATGAGCAGTTCTTC